The rows below give T cell receptor beta chains drawn from one sample of a study of shared clonotypes between healthy human individuals. Profiling relied on immunoSEQ multiplex PCR, and the TCRdb table lists in-frame clones only, not all of them. The data hold some 2.1 million clones, with 85% to 95% observed a single time. The specimen sequenced was naive CD8+ T cells from PBMCs. The receptor set was obtained from a man between 18 and 35 years old in good health. Some clones in this sample may be carry-over from other donors' samples. Each CDR3 is given with its conserved first and last residue.

v_call cdr3_aa
TRBV5-5 CASSLPPRQNTGELFF
TRBV7-9 CASSFGAGGYEQYF
TRBV10-2 CASRGLAYEQYF
TRBV2 CASRDVIVYEQFF
TRBV29-1 CSVLTGGDSFYGYTF
TRBV5-1 CASSPSGRTGPGNTIYF
TRBV7-2 CASSLAGEGADYGYTF
TRBV27 CASSLSPRSSGRDNEQFF
TRBV28 CASSLYRDYEQYF
TRBV5-1 CASSIGLGANYGYTF
TRBV27 CASSSTAKGQGADGYTF
TRBV6-5 CASSSDYYNEQFF
TRBV2 CARAEGTSYNEQFF
TRBV11-1 CASSFGQGATFYEQYF
TRBV25-1 CASRLNEQFF
TRBV4-1 CASSQDLGETGELFF
TRBV10-2 CASRDPGQRTYEQYF